This T cell receptor beta chain was captured by sequencing in a study of CD8 T cells in ankylosing spondylitis. Study conclusions and caveats: A TCR beta motif of seven or eight highly homologous variants appeared characteristic of ankylosing spondylitis blood. Past studies reported some motif variants in reactive arthritis synovial fluid and blood. Clones that were linked to disease were CD8+ and were relatively rare in peripheral blood. Within matched ankylosing spondylitis synovial fluid, disease-linked clones were reportedly significantly enriched.

This clonotype has a handful of counts. Its antigen is still unknown. The CDR3 extends over 13 amino acids. The V gene's germline CDR1 is MGHDK and CDR2 SYGVNS. The V end lost 6 bases, the J end lost 5 bases, and 14 bases lay between the germline ends. Quantitative 5'-RACE was performed with molecular barcodes, and it yielded the TCR beta libraries. TCRdb redid the calling of the 5' RACE reads with MiXCR, one entry per CDR3 protein. The sample comprises some 840,000 distinct CDR3 sequences, roughly 12% of which are singletons, and less than 0.65% rests with the top ten. The J gene is TRBJ2-7, the V gene TRBV25-1, with no clear D. This TCR derives from a male donor with ankylosing spondylitis. Sequenced input: blood, either unsorted or a sorted T cell fraction (not recorded which). The CDR3 protein is CASSPWSSDEQYF. In DNA, the CDR3 is TGTGCCAGCAGCCCGTGGAGTTCCGACGAGCAGTACTTC.